The 12 T cell receptor beta chains below were found in one sample sequenced in a study of OX40 agonist ivuxolimab in advanced cancers. Data came from immunoSEQ multiplex PCR; TCRdb stores just in-frame clones and leaves some out. This table has 35,000 to 45,000 clones, about three quarters appearing once. Here the sequenced sample was CD4+ or CD8+ T cells sorted from blood, taken in a trial of the OX40 agonist ivuxolimab. The source is an adult with an advanced solid tumor such as melanoma, head and neck, liver or kidney cancer.

This clone was observed once. The chain joins TRBV2 to TRBJ1-1; 9 nucleotides match TRBD1. The V gene's germline CDR1 is SNHLY and CDR2 FYNNEI. Unmatched junction bases numbered 7, after V lost 5 bases and J lost 3 bases. The CDR3 runs 15 residues. CDR3 sequence reads: CASSTQGQGYTEAFF. CDR3 DNA: TGTGCCAGCAGTACCCAGGGACAGGGCTACACTGAAGCTTTCTTT. Full variable domain (remainder filled in from reference TRBV2 and TRBJ1-1): EPEVTQTPSHQVTQMGQEVILRCVPISNHLYFYWYRQILGQKVEFLVSFYNNEISEKSEIFDDQFSVERPDGSNFTLKIRSTKLEDSAMYFCASSTQGQGYTEAFFGQGTRLTVV.

This chain links TRBV9 with TRBJ2-6; D is undetermined. V lost 0 bases, J lost 0 bases, and 10 bases lay in between. Germline CDR1 and CDR2: SGDLS and YYNGEE. This CDR3 has 17 residues. CDR3 residues: CASSVVAIGSGANVLTF. The CDR3 region has the DNA TGTGCCAGCAGCGTAGTGGCTATTGGCTCTGGGGCCAACGTCCTGACTTTC.

This clone is judged medium-sized. V and J are TRBV25-1 and TRBJ1-2, with D unclear. Germline CDR1 and CDR2: MGHDK and SYGVNS. V lost 4 bases, J lost 5 bases, and 8 bases lay in between. The CDR3 has 12 residues. The CDR3 spells CASSAQGYGYTF. CDR3 nucleotide sequence: TGTGCCAGCAGTGCCCAAGGATATGGCTACACCTTC.

V is TRBV9 and J is TRBJ1-3; no reliable D call. Germline V CDR1 and CDR2: SGDLS, YYNGEE. The length of the CDR3 is 17 residues. Trimming shortened V by 0 bases and J by 0 bases, and 13 bases separated the two germline ends. CDR3 amino acids: CASSVEPRMDSGNTIYF. DNA of the CDR3: TGTGCCAGCAGCGTAGAGCCACGGATGGACTCTGGAAACACCATATATTTT.

This clone was counted a single time. The chain recombines TRBV11-2 with TRBJ1-5, with D tentatively TRBD1 (5 bases). The germline gives CDR1 SGHAT, CDR2 FQNNGV. The CDR3 is 16 residues long. The V gene lost 0 bases and the J gene lost 12 bases, with 21 bases spanning the gap. The CDR3 sequence: CASSLDQGGLKGVQHF. CDR3 sequence (DNA): TGTGCCAGCAGCTTAGATCAGGGTGGACTCAAAGGGGTCCAGCATTTT. The variable domain in full, with the rest retrieved from reference TRBV11-2 and TRBJ1-5, is EAGVAQSPRYKIIEKRQSVAFWCNPISGHATLYWYQQILGQGPKLLIQFQNNGVVDDSQLPKDRFSAERLKGVDSTLKIQPAKLEDSAVYLCASSLDQGGLKGVQHFGDGTRLSIL.

Many counts were recorded for this clone. The CDR3 DNA sequence: TGTGCTAGTGGTTTGGGGACAGGGGGCAGGAATTCACCCCTCCACTTT. It is translated as CASGLGTGGRNSPLHF. The chain links TRBV12-5 to TRBJ1-6, with 11 positions matching TRBD1. After removal of 1 base from V and 7 bases from J, the junction contained 3 bases not matched to a gene. In germline, CDR1 is LGHNT, CDR2 FRNRAP. There are 16 residues in the CDR3.

The chain is built from TRBV2 and TRBJ1-5; maybe TRBD1 (6 bases). With 7 bases removed from V and 1 base from J, the gap between germline ends came to 14 bases. Germline lookup yields CDR1 SNHLY and CDR2 FYNNEI. This CDR3 region has 15 residues. CDR3 loop: CASTQGRLSNQPQHF. The CDR3 nucleotides are TGTGCCAGCACCCAGGGGCGCCTGAGCAATCAGCCCCAGCATTTT.

The chain carries TRBV5-6 and TRBJ1-1; no definite D call. The germline V gene encodes CDR1 SGHDT and CDR2 YYEEEE. The V end was cut by 1 base, the J end by 4 bases, with 5 bases between. The CDR3 covers 12 residues. The CDR3 sequence is CASSLYGTEAFF. The CDR3 DNA is TGTGCCAGCAGCTTGTACGGCACTGAAGCTTTCTTT.

This chain links TRBV14 with TRBJ1-6, with D tentatively TRBD1 (6 bases). This CDR3 has 17 amino acids. Per germline, CDR1 SGHDN and CDR2 FVKESK. V was pared by 2 bases and J by 6 bases, with 17 bases between. CDR3 DNA sequence: TGTGCCAGCAGCCAACCGCGGGAAGGGGGTCTTAATTCACCCCTCCACTTT. Amino acids: CASSQPREGGLNSPLHF.

This clone was seen more than once but under ten times. The V and J genes are TRBV6-5 and TRBJ2-7; a possible D gene is TRBD1 (6 bases). The CDR3 covers 14 residues. Trimming removed 6 bases from V and 4 bases from J, with 16 bases in between. Germline V gene sequence: CDR1 MNHEY, CDR2 SVGAGI. The CDR3 DNA follows: TGTGCCAGCAGCGCCCGGGACACGAGTTACGAGCAGTACGTC. Its translation is CASSARDTSYEQYV.

The rearrangement joins TRBV4-1 to TRBJ1-1, with D possibly matching TRBD1 (5 bases). The V and J ends lost 3 bases and 6 bases respectively, with 5 bases between them. CDR1 is MGHRA, CDR2 YSYEKL, per germline. The CDR3 extends over 11 amino acids. The CDR3 DNA follows: TGCGCCAGCAGCCACAGGGCTGAAGCTTTCTTT. This codes for CASSHRAEAFF.

There are a few counts of this clone. The rearrangement joins TRBV2 to TRBJ1-5; perhaps TRBD1 as D (6 bases). This CDR3 region has 15 residues. With 6 bases removed from V and 4 bases from J, the gap between germline ends came to 16 bases. Germline CDR1 is SNHLY and CDR2 is FYNNEI. Here the CDR3 reads CASREQGRTNQPQHF. Here the CDR3 DNA reads TGTGCCAGCAGGGAACAGGGAAGGACGAATCAGCCCCAGCATTTT. The complete variable domain, with remaining parts taken from reference TRBV2 and TRBJ1-5, reads EPEVTQTPSHQVTQMGQEVILRCVPISNHLYFYWYRQILGQKVEFLVSFYNNEISEKSEIFDDQFSVERPDGSNFTLKIRSTKLEDSAMYFCASREQGRTNQPQHFGDGTRLSIL.